The 30 T cell receptor beta chains below all came from one sample that was sequenced in a study of blood T cell repertoires in COVID-19. The method was immunoSEQ multiplex PCR; TCRdb's version includes in-frame clones alone and lacks a portion of them. The sample yields about 480,000 clones, roughly nine tenths seen once. Sequencing input: peripheral blood. The receptors were sampled from a woman aged 50 to 65 with COVID-19, enrolled during active disease.

The CDR3 protein is CASSFGGTEAFF. The CDR3 DNA is TGTGCCAGCAGTTTCGGGGGCACTGAAGCTTTCTTT. The chain carries TRBV28 and TRBJ1-1, with D perhaps matching TRBD1 (5 bases). Germline CDR1 is MDHEN and CDR2 is SYDVKM. V was cut by 3 bases and J by 4 bases, with 6 bases left in between. CDR3 length: 12 amino acids.

This clone appeared once. This chain links TRBV5-1 with TRBJ1-6; TRBD1 aligns across 9 bases. With 3 bases clipped from V and 10 bases from J, the junction kept 8 bases outside the gene matches. The germline V gene encodes CDR1 SGHRS and CDR2 YFSETQ. The CDR3 covers 15 residues. The DNA for the CDR3 is TGCGCCAGCAGCTATGAGGGACAGGGAGGCTCACCCCTCCACTTT. Protein product: CASSYEGQGGSPLHF.

The chain employs TRBV29-1 and TRBJ2-1; tentatively, D is TRBD2 (6 bases). This CDR3 has 13 residues. Germline CDR1 SQVTM, CDR2 ANQGSEA. Trimming pared 6 bases from V and 2 bases from J, leaving 11 bases between. This CDR3 reads CSVRLATYNEQFF. CDR3 sequence (DNA): TGCAGCGTCCGGCTAGCGACCTACAATGAGCAGTTCTTC.

With respect to this clone: Other DNA variants within this sample encode the same CDR3. J is TRBJ2-3 and V is TRBV11-2, with 7 bases fitting TRBD2. The J segment lost 4 bases and the V segment lost 2 bases, leaving 6 bases of the junction unmatched. The V gene's germline CDR1 is SGHAT and CDR2 FQNNGV. The CDR3 totals 15 residues. CDR3 DNA sequence: TGTGCCAGCAGCTTAACGGGGGGACGGGCAGATACGCAGTATTTT. It yields the protein CASSLTGGRADTQYF.

The chain carries TRBV19 and TRBJ1-2; weak D call: TRBD1 (5 bases). CDR3 length: 15 amino acids. Per the germline V gene, CDR1 is LNHDA and CDR2 is SQIVND (reference sequence). V dropped 5 bases and J dropped 4 bases, with 17 bases sitting between them. The CDR3 region is CASSSRDFPSYGYTF. The DNA for the CDR3 is TGTGCCAGTAGTTCCCGGGACTTCCCCTCCTATGGCTACACCTTC.

V and J are TRBV5-4 and TRBJ2-7; 8 bases are a match to TRBD1. V dropped 0 bases and J dropped 3; count of bases not matched to a gene: 8. Germline V gene lookup returns CDR1 SGHNT and CDR2 YYREEE (reference sequence). The CDR3 has 16 residues. The DNA of the CDR3 is TGTGCCAGCAGCTTGGCCCCGGCAGGGGGCAGCTACGAGCAGTACTTC. Its translation: CASSLAPAGGSYEQYF.

J is TRBJ2-3 and V is TRBV24-1; no definite D call. V was cut by 4 bases and J by 5 bases, with 21 bases left in between. This CDR3 spans 17 amino acids. Germline CDR1 is KGHDR and CDR2 is SFDVKD. CDR3 amino acids: CATSDPKPDSKIDTQYF. CDR3 sequence (DNA): TGTGCCACCAGTGACCCTAAGCCGGATAGCAAGATAGATACGCAGTATTTT.

The rearrangement joins TRBV27 to TRBJ1-6; no definite D call. Trimming removed 3 bases from V and 10 bases from J, with 10 bases in between. The CDR3 covers 13 residues. Germline CDR1 is MNHEY and CDR2 is SMNVEV (reference sequence). CDR3 region: CASSFERRSPLHF. CDR3 sequence (DNA): TGTGCCAGCAGTTTTGAGAGGAGGTCACCCCTCCACTTT.

The chain uses TRBV13 and TRBJ2-7; TRBD2 is a possible D gene (6 bases). The CDR3 extends over 15 amino acids. Germline assignment: CDR1 PRHDT and CDR2 FYEKMQ (reference sequence). Trimming removed 4 bases from V and 2 bases from J, with 15 bases in between. The CDR3 region has the DNA TGTGCCAGCAGCTCGGAGCGGGCTCCAACCTACGAGCAGTACTTC. Protein sequence: CASSSERAPTYEQYF.

This clone has more than one count but fewer than ten. This rearrangement joins TRBV5-5 to TRBJ1-1, with 7 bases identical to TRBD1. The V gene end was trimmed by 2 bases and the J gene end by 1 base; junction bases not matched to a gene: 5. The CDR3 has 15 residues. Germline CDR1 is SGHKS and CDR2 is YYEKEE (reference sequence). This CDR3 is CASSLTGTANTEAFF. CDR3 in DNA: TGTGCCAGCAGCTTAACCGGGACAGCGAACACTGAAGCTTTCTTT.

The rearrangement joins TRBV2 to TRBJ1-5; D unclear. V was pared by 4 bases and J by 1 base, with 8 bases between. The germline V gene has CDR1 SNHLY and CDR2 FYNNEI. The CDR3 runs 14 residues. In nucleotides, the CDR3 is TGTGCCAGCAGTGGGCCGATGAGCAATCAGCCCCAGCATTTT. As protein: CASSGPMSNQPQHF.

The chain recombines TRBV28 with TRBJ1-1; D remains ambiguous. This CDR3 contains 11 residues. The germline CDR1 and CDR2 sequences are MDHEN and SYDVKM. V lost 6 bases to trimming and J lost 8 bases, with 10 bases between them. The CDR3 region is CASSPGNEAFF. The CDR3 bases are TGTGCCAGCAGCCCCGGTAACGAAGCTTTCTTT.

A word on this clone: A read error may produce the germline difference seen at one junction end. The chain has TRBV6-5 and TRBJ1-1; no definite D call. The CDR3 has 12 residues. Germline CDR1 reads MNHEY; CDR2 reads SVGAGI. CDR3 in amino acids: CASSPVSRDFEF. The DNA of the CDR3 is TGTGCCAGCAGCCCCGTTTCGCGCGACTTCGAATTT.

V and J are TRBV6-5 and TRBJ2-3, with a possible D match to TRBD2 (5 bases). The CDR3 loop spans 12 amino acids. Trimming removed 7 bases at V and 2 bases at J, with 7 bases between. CDR1 and CDR2 from the germline V gene are MNHEY and SVGAGI. CDR3 DNA sequence: TGTGCCAGCACGGGAAACACAGATACGCAGTATTTT. This codes for CASTGNTDTQYF.

CDR3 in amino acids: CASSLVRVSNTEAFF. In DNA, the CDR3 is TGCGCCAGCAGCTTGGTTCGGGTCTCGAACACTGAAGCTTTCTTT. The chain employs TRBV5-1 and TRBJ1-1; D is ambiguous. Germline V gives CDR1 SGHRS, CDR2 YFSETQ. There are 15 residues in the CDR3. V was pared by 0 bases and J by 1 base, with 10 bases between.

V gene TRBV5-1 combines with J gene TRBJ2-3; 10 bases line up with TRBD1. The trim removed 4 bases at V and 5 bases at J, leaving 10 bases unmatched. Germline V CDR1 and CDR2: SGHRS, YFSETQ. CDR3 length: 16 amino acids. The CDR3, as DNA: TGCGCCAGCAGCATCGACAGGGGGCGGGGAAAAGATACGCAGTATTTT. Translated, it gives CASSIDRGRGKDTQYF.

This rearrangement joins TRBV11-2 to TRBJ1-3; D remains ambiguous. This CDR3 contains 16 residues. Germline lookup yields CDR1 SGHAT and CDR2 FQNNGV. V lost 2 bases and J lost 3, with 14 bases in between. CDR3 loop: CASSLSWADNGNTIYF. CDR3 DNA sequence: TGTGCCAGCAGCTTATCCTGGGCAGATAATGGAAACACCATATATTTT.

The chain recombines TRBV13 with TRBJ2-1; 14 bases map to TRBD2. J gave up 0 bases and V 4 bases, and 5 bases lay outside the gene matches. This CDR3 is built from 18 residues. CDR1 and CDR2 from the germline V gene are PRHDT and FYEKMQ (reference sequence). CDR3 loop: CASSSGLAGGSSYNEQFF. CDR3 DNA: TGTGCCAGCAGCTCTGGACTAGCGGGGGGAAGCTCCTACAATGAGCAGTTCTTC.

This clone occurred a few times. The rearrangement joins TRBV7-6 to TRBJ2-4; tentatively, D is TRBD1 (6 bases). V gave up 5 bases and J gave up 0 bases, with 23 bases separating them. Germline-derived CDR1 and CDR2 are SGHVS and FNYEAQ. The CDR3 has 19 residues. The CDR3 spells CASSPDSEYRDLAKNIQYF. The DNA of the CDR3 is TGTGCCAGCAGCCCAGACTCGGAGTACAGGGACCTAGCCAAAAACATTCAGTACTTC.

The chain links TRBV5-1 to TRBJ2-7, with D perhaps matching TRBD1 (5 bases). The CDR3 is made up of 13 amino acids. V gave up 4 bases and J gave up 3 bases, with 11 bases separating them. The V gene's germline CDR1 is SGHRS and CDR2 YFSETQ. This CDR3 reads CASSLADNYEQYF. The CDR3 bases are TGCGCCAGCAGCCTGGCGGACAACTACGAGCAGTACTTC.

V is TRBV27 and J is TRBJ1-1; the D is unclear. Germline V gene sequence: CDR1 MNHEY, CDR2 SMNVEV (reference sequence). The CDR3 spans 15 residues. V dropped 0 bases and J dropped 2 bases, with 10 bases sitting between them. The CDR3 sequence is CASSLSREKNTEAFF. The CDR3 DNA reads TGTGCCAGCAGTTTATCGCGGGAGAAAAACACTGAAGCTTTCTTT.

This clone was found once. The chain employs TRBV7-3 and TRBJ1-2; possible D gene TRBD1, 5 bases. CDR1 is SGHTA, CDR2 FQGTGA, per germline. Trimming removed 5 bases from V and 8 bases from J, with 18 bases in between. The CDR3 loop spans 14 amino acids. The CDR3 here is CASSPRQRRAGYTF. CDR3 nucleotides: TGTGCCAGCAGCCCTCGACAGCGGAGGGCGGGCTACACCTTC.

The chain couples TRBV10-1 to TRBJ2-7; possible D gene TRBD2, 6 bases. The CDR3 has 12 amino acids. Germline V lookup: CDR1 WNHNN, CDR2 SYGVQD (reference sequence). V was pared by 10 bases and J by 2 bases, with 12 bases between. CDR3 sequence (DNA): TGCGCCACCTCAACGGGGGCCTACGAGCAGTACTTC. Its translation is CATSTGAYEQYF.

The chain joins TRBV30 to TRBJ1-2; D is undetermined. V shed 5 bases and J shed 2 bases, with 9 bases lying between them. Germline CDR1 GTSNPN, CDR2 SVGIG (reference sequence). This CDR3 has 12 residues. CDR3 sequence reads: CAWRRGNYGYTF. CDR3 DNA sequence: TGTGCCTGGCGGCGGGGAAACTATGGCTACACCTTC.

Only a few counts were recorded for this clone. This chain joins TRBV24-1 and TRBJ2-2, with D perhaps TRBD1 (5 bases). CDR1 is KGHDR and CDR2 is SFDVKD in the germline V gene. The CDR3 is made up of 15 amino acids. V lost 4 bases and J 3 bases, leaving 11 bases between the germline ends. The CDR3 coding sequence is TGTGCCACCAGTGACTCCCGACAGCACACCGGGGAGCTGTTTTTT. This gives the protein CATSDSRQHTGELFF.

The chain has TRBV18 and TRBJ2-1; perhaps TRBD2 as D (6 bases). Trimming removed 4 bases from V and 5 bases from J, with 15 bases in between. Germline CDR1 and CDR2: KGHSH and LQKENI. This CDR3 region has 15 residues. CDR3 loop: CASSREAPIDNEQFF. The CDR3, as DNA: TGTGCCAGCTCACGGGAGGCCCCCATAGACAATGAGCAGTTCTTC.

The V gene is TRBV5-6, the J gene TRBJ1-4, with a weak D call TRBD1 (5 bases). CDR1 and CDR2 from the germline V gene are SGHDT and YYEEEE. V dropped 1 base and J dropped 8 bases, with 12 bases sitting between them. This CDR3 spans 14 amino acids. This CDR3 is CASSLSPTVEKLFF. The DNA of the CDR3 is TGTGCCAGCAGCTTGTCGCCGACAGTAGAAAAACTGTTTTTT.

The rearrangement uses TRBV11-2 and TRBJ1-2; D is possibly TRBD1 (5 bases). The length of the CDR3 is 14 residues. V lost 5 bases to trimming and J lost 8 bases, with 18 bases between them. CDR1 SGHAT and CDR2 FQNNGV come from the germline V gene. This chain's CDR3 is CASSQQGRAWGYTF. Written as DNA, the CDR3 is TGTGCCAGCAGCCAGCAGGGCAGGGCGTGGGGCTACACCTTC.

The J gene is TRBJ1-1, the V gene TRBV4-1; D remains ambiguous. Germline CDR1 reads MGHRA; CDR2 reads YSYEKL. The V and J ends lost 8 bases and 1 base respectively, with 5 bases between them. The CDR3 length is 11 residues. CDR3: CASVKNTEAFF. As DNA, the CDR3 is TGCGCCAGCGTCAAGAACACTGAAGCTTTCTTT.

The chain combines TRBV2 with TRBJ2-1; TRBD2 agrees at 8 bases. The CDR3 runs to 15 residues. Germline V gene lookup returns CDR1 SNHLY and CDR2 FYNNEI. V shed 5 bases, J shed 6 bases, and the junction held 9 bases outside the gene matches. Here the CDR3 DNA reads TGTGCCAGCAGTCCCCGGGGGGGGGCGGCCAATGAGCAGTTCTTC. Translation gives CASSPRGGAANEQFF.